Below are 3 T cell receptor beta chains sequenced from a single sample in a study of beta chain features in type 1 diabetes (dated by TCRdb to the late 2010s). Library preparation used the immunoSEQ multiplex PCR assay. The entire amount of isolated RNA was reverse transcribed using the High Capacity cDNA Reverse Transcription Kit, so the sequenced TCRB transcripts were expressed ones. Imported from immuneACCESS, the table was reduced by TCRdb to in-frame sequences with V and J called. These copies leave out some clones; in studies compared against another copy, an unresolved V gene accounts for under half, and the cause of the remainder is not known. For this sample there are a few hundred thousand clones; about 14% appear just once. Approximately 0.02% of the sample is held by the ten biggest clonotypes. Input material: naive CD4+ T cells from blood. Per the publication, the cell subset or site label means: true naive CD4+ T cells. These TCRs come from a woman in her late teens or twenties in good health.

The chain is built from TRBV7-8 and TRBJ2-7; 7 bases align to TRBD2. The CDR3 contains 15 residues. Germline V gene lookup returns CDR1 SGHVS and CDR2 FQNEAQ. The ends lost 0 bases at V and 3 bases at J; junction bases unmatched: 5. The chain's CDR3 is CASSLAGGLGYEQYF. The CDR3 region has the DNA TGTGCCAGCAGCTTAGCGGGCGGACTAGGCTACGAGCAGTACTTC.

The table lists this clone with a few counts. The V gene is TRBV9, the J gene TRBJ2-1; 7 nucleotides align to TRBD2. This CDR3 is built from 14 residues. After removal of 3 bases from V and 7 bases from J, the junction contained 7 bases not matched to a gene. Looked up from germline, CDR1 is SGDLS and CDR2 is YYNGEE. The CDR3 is CASSARLAVNEQFF. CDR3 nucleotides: TGTGCCAGCAGCGCAAGACTAGCTGTGAATGAGCAGTTCTTC.

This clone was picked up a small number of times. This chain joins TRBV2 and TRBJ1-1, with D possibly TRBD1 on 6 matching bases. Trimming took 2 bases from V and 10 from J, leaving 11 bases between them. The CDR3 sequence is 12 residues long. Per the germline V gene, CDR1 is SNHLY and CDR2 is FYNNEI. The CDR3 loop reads CASSERGHTAFF. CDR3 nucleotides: TGTGCCAGCAGTGAAAGGGGACACACAGCTTTCTTT.